One sample yielded the 27 T cell receptor beta chains listed below, sequenced in a study of blood T cell repertoires in COVID-19. Here immunoSEQ multiplex PCR was the method, and the copy in TCRdb shows in-frame clones only, minus some. The table shows around 250,000 clones, with 85% to 90% occurring only once. The source material was PBMCs or T cells enriched from blood (not recorded which). The receptors originated from a woman aged 25 to 45 with acute COVID-19.

CDR3 in amino acids: CASSLVSDEQFF. The CDR3 nucleotides read TGTGCCAGCAGCTTAGTTTCCGATGAGCAGTTCTTC. The genes are TRBV7-2 and TRBJ2-1; no definite D call. This CDR3 has 12 residues. Germline assignment: CDR1 SGHTA and CDR2 FQGNSA. V was cut by 1 base and J by 8 bases, with 6 bases left in between.

This sequence joins TRBV29-1 and TRBJ2-1, with D perhaps TRBD2 (5 bases). CDR3 length: 13 amino acids. Germline V CDR1 and CDR2: SQVTM, ANQGSEA. Deletions cut 6 bases from V and 8 bases from J, with 17 bases between. Written as DNA, the CDR3 is TGCAGCGTCGCCTTTGAGGGCGCCCATGAGCAGTTCTTC. It codes for CSVAFEGAHEQFF.

This clone was counted once. CDR3 in amino acids: CASSLGTFEAFF. In DNA form, the CDR3 reads TGTGCCAGCAGTTTAGGGACATTTGAAGCTTTCTTT. The chain links TRBV12-3 or TRBV12-4 to TRBJ1-1; a possible D gene is TRBD1 (5 bases). The CDR3 loop spans 12 amino acids. V was shortened by 1 base and J by 7 bases, with 7 bases between the two germline ends.

The chain carries TRBV30 and TRBJ2-3, with a weak D call TRBD1 (6 bases). The ends were cut back, 2 bases at V and 6 bases at J, with 12 bases in the middle. The CDR3 runs 13 residues. The germline CDR1 and CDR2 sequences are GTSNPN and SVGIG (reference sequence). CDR3 coding DNA: TGTGCCTGGAGTACCAGGGGTGGTGATACGCAGTATTTT. It encodes CAWSTRGGDTQYF.

The genes are TRBV28 and TRBJ2-7, with 7 nucleotides matching TRBD1. Germline values: CDR1 MDHEN, CDR2 SYDVKM. This CDR3 contains 15 residues. V was clipped by 2 bases and J by 0 bases; unmatched bases: 4. The CDR3 DNA reads TGTGCCAGCAGTTTAGGACAGGACCTCTCCTACGAGCAGTACTTC. Translation gives CASSLGQDLSYEQYF.

The chain uses TRBV24-1 and TRBJ2-7; TRBD1 aligns across 7 bases. CDR3 size: 15 residues. CDR1 KGHDR and CDR2 SFDVKD come from the germline V gene. V gave up 2 bases and J gave up 4 bases; unmatched junction bases: 7. The CDR3 nucleotides read TGTGCCACCAGTGATTCAAGGACAGGCTCATACGAGCAGTACTTC. Encoded protein: CATSDSRTGSYEQYF.

There are a few counts of this clone. The chain carries TRBV27 and TRBJ1-6; weak D call: TRBD1 (6 bases). The CDR3 consists of 13 residues. Trimming pared 6 bases from V and 14 bases from J, leaving 17 bases between. Germline values: CDR1 MNHEY, CDR2 SMNVEV (reference sequence). The CDR3 region has the DNA TGTGCCAGCAGCCCACTGGTTGAGGGGGCCCTCCACTTT. Its translation: CASSPLVEGALHF.

The genes are TRBV9 and TRBJ2-4; tentatively, D is TRBD1 (5 bases). V shed 4 bases and J shed 0 bases, with 14 bases lying between them. The CDR3 spans 16 residues. CDR1 is SGDLS and CDR2 is YYNGEE in the germline V gene. DNA for the CDR3: TGTGCCAGCAGCTCAAGTGGGGCTCTAGCCAAAAACATTCAGTACTTC. Residues: CASSSSGALAKNIQYF.

J is TRBJ2-1 and V is TRBV6-4; 12 bases fit TRBD2. This CDR3 region has 14 residues. The trim removed 3 bases at V and 7 bases at J, leaving 1 base unmatched. Germline values: CDR1 MRHNA, CDR2 SNTAGT. The CDR3 bases are TGTGCCAGCAGTGAACTAGCGGGAGGTAATGAGCAGTTCTTC. Protein product: CASSELAGGNEQFF.

A few counts support this clone. The genes are TRBV6-5 and TRBJ1-2; D unresolved. Deletions cut 1 base from V and 8 bases from J, with 8 bases between. Germline CDR1 is MNHEY and CDR2 is SVGAGI. The CDR3 is 12 amino acids. CDR3 region: CASSYYGHGYTF. DNA of the CDR3: TGTGCCAGCAGTTACTACGGTCACGGCTACACCTTC.

The genes are TRBV27 and TRBJ2-2; unclear D gene. Trimming took 1 base from V and 8 from J, leaving 11 bases between them. This CDR3 is built from 14 residues. The germline CDR1 and CDR2 sequences are MNHEY and SMNVEV (reference sequence). CDR3 protein: CASSLYLDPGELFF. The CDR3 nucleotides read TGTGCCAGCAGTTTATATCTAGATCCAGGGGAGCTGTTTTTT.

The rearrangement uses TRBV7-2 and TRBJ2-1; no definite D call. The CDR3 length is 16 residues. CDR1 and CDR2 from the germline V gene are SGHTA and FQGNSA. V was shortened by 1 base and J by 0 bases, with 10 bases between the two germline ends. The CDR3 region is CASSLGGVGSYNEQFF. CDR3 in DNA: TGTGCCAGCAGCTTAGGAGGCGTCGGCTCCTACAATGAGCAGTTCTTC.

The chain employs TRBV7-3 and TRBJ2-7, with 9 bases identical to TRBD2. Germline CDR1 is SGHTA and CDR2 is FQGTGA. CDR3 size: 15 residues. The V and J ends lost 4 bases and 5 bases, in that order; junction bases with no gene match: 9. CDR3 DNA sequence: TGTGCCAGCAGCTCCCGACTAGCGGACCCTAACGAGCAGTACTTC. It specifies CASSSRLADPNEQYF. The variable domain in full, completed from reference TRBV7-3 and TRBJ2-7, reads GAGVSQTPSNKVTEKGKYVELRCDPISGHTALYWYRQSLGQGPEFLIYFQGTGAADDSGLPNDRFFAVRPEGSVSTLKIQRTERGDSAVYLCASSSRLADPNEQYFGPGTRLTVT.

The chain combines TRBV18 with TRBJ2-7; maybe TRBD2 (5 bases). Trimming took off 5 bases at V and 3 bases at J, with 14 bases between the two ends. Per the germline V gene, CDR1 is KGHSH and CDR2 is LQKENI. This CDR3 region has 14 residues. This chain's CDR3 is CASSANPGIYEQYF. The CDR3 DNA sequence: TGTGCCAGCTCAGCTAACCCCGGGATCTACGAGCAGTACTTC.

The rearrangement uses TRBV27 and TRBJ1-5; 9 nucleotides agree with TRBD1. In germline, CDR1 is MNHEY, CDR2 SMNVEV (reference sequence). The CDR3 covers 14 residues. Trimming took 4 bases from V and 7 from J; bases not matched to a gene: 5. The CDR3 loop is CASSSGQGRQPQHF. Written as DNA, the CDR3 is TGTGCCAGCAGTTCGGGACAGGGCCGGCAGCCCCAGCATTTT.

V is TRBV30 and J is TRBJ2-1; 13 bases map to TRBD2. The CDR3 is 15 residues long. Germline values: CDR1 GTSNPN, CDR2 SVGIG (reference sequence). V lost 1 base, J lost 6 bases, and 3 bases stayed unmatched. The CDR3 DNA sequence: TGTGCCTGGAGTGCGGGGACTAGCGGGACCAATGAGCAGTTCTTC. Its protein product is CAWSAGTSGTNEQFF.

The rearrangement links TRBV29-1 to TRBJ2-3, with D perhaps matching TRBD1 (5 bases). CDR3 length: 14 residues. V gave up 6 bases and J gave up 2 bases, with 15 bases separating them. Germline values: CDR1 SQVTM, CDR2 ANQGSEA. CDR3 nucleotides: TGCAGCGTGGCAGGGAACTACAACACAGATACGCAGTATTTT. It translates to CSVAGNYNTDTQYF.

The chain couples TRBV11-2 to TRBJ2-3; D unclear. This CDR3 contains 14 residues. Trimming removed 10 bases at V and 0 bases at J, with 14 bases between. Germline V lookup: CDR1 SGHAT, CDR2 FQNNGV. CDR3 region: CATHRSASTDTQYF. The CDR3 DNA follows: TGTGCCACTCATAGGAGTGCTAGCACAGATACGCAGTATTTT.

The chain links TRBV5-1 to TRBJ2-3; no firm D call. The germline V and J ends were trimmed by 1 base and 2 bases, with 14 bases remaining between them. The CDR3 is made up of 16 amino acids. Germline CDR1 SGHRS, CDR2 YFSETQ. CDR3 protein: CASSLTVGSFTDTQYF. CDR3 nucleotide sequence: TGCGCCAGCAGCTTGACGGTGGGCTCCTTCACAGATACGCAGTATTTT.

The chain joins TRBV19 to TRBJ2-7, with 10 bases aligning to TRBD2. Germline V lookup: CDR1 LNHDA, CDR2 SQIVND (reference sequence). This CDR3 is built from 16 residues. With 9 bases clipped from V and 3 bases from J, the junction kept 14 bases outside the gene matches. Here the CDR3 DNA reads TGTGCCAGCAAGAGAACAGGGACTAGCGCGTACTACGAGCAGTACTTC. Its translation is CASKRTGTSAYYEQYF.

The chain combines TRBV27 with TRBJ1-1; 8 bases agree with TRBD1. Trimming removed 5 bases from V and 3 bases from J; junction bases left unmatched: 5. The CDR3 extends over 14 amino acids. Germline V gene lookup returns CDR1 MNHEY and CDR2 SMNVEV (reference sequence). CDR3 coding DNA: TGTGCCAGCAGTCTAGAACAGGGGGACACTGAAGCTTTCTTT. Protein product: CASSLEQGDTEAFF.

The V gene is TRBV5-4, the J gene TRBJ1-1, with 8 bases fitting TRBD1. The germline gives CDR1 SGHNT, CDR2 YYREEE (reference sequence). There are 15 residues in the CDR3. J was trimmed by 0 bases and V by 0 bases; bases with no gene match: 1. The CDR3 DNA follows: TGTGCCAGCAGCTTGGACAGGGGGATGAACACTGAAGCTTTCTTT. Translation gives CASSLDRGMNTEAFF.

This sequence joins TRBV19 and TRBJ2-7, with TRBD1 matching 9 bases. Germline V gives CDR1 LNHDA, CDR2 SQIVND (reference sequence). CDR3 length: 13 residues. Germline trimming cut 10 bases from V and 2 bases from J; bases unmatched to any gene: 6. CDR3 DNA: TGTGCCACCGACCGGGACAGGGCCTACGAGCAGTACTTC. It encodes CATDRDRAYEQYF. The whole variable domain, remainder taken from reference TRBV19 and TRBJ2-7, is DGGITQSPKYLFRKEGQNVTLSCEQNLNHDAMYWYRQDPGQGLRLIYYSQIVNDFQKGDIAEGYSVSREKKESFPLTVTSAQKNPTAFYLCATDRDRAYEQYFGPGTRLTVT.

The V gene is TRBV4-1, the J gene TRBJ2-3, with TRBD2 matching 8 bases. This CDR3 region has 18 residues. The junction had 15 bases not matched to a gene; V was cut back by 5 bases and J by 2 bases. Germline CDR1 and CDR2: MGHRA and YSYEKL. DNA of the CDR3: TGCGCCAGCAGCTTAACTCCAAGCGGGAGTCGGGACACAGATACGCAGTATTTT. Protein: CASSLTPSGSRDTDTQYF.

The J gene is TRBJ1-1, the V gene TRBV5-1, with 10 nucleotides matching TRBD1. CDR3 length equals 15 residues. CDR1 SGHRS and CDR2 YFSETQ come from the germline V gene. Trimming took 0 bases from V and 2 from J; bases not matched to a gene: 1. CDR3 region: CASSLGTGGNTEAFF. As DNA, the CDR3 is TGCGCCAGCAGCTTGGGGACAGGGGGTAACACTGAAGCTTTCTTT.

The rearrangement uses TRBV28 and TRBJ2-1; possible D gene TRBD2, 5 bases. Between the trimmed V and J ends, which lost 6 bases and 10 bases, there was a span of 10 bases. The CDR3 is 11 amino acids. From germline, CDR1 is MDHEN and CDR2 SYDVKM. CDR3 residues: CASSILAEQFF. The CDR3 coding sequence is TGTGCCAGCAGCATTTTAGCGGAGCAGTTCTTC.

This clone was seen a handful of times. The V gene is TRBV2, the J gene TRBJ2-7; D gene ambiguous. Trimming pared 5 bases from V and 7 bases from J, leaving 21 bases between. Germline values: CDR1 SNHLY, CDR2 FYNNEI. The CDR3 runs to 15 residues. Here the CDR3 reads CASSPPVSTPWEQYF. Here the CDR3 DNA reads TGTGCCAGCAGTCCACCAGTTTCCACCCCGTGGGAGCAGTACTTC.